The rows below give T cell receptor beta chains drawn from one sample of a study of CD8 T cells in ankylosing spondylitis. TCRdb used MiXCR to reprocess the 5' RACE reads, holding one entry per CDR3 protein. Of about 800,000 distinct CDR3 sequences listed, 12% are singletons. Sequencing was carried out using blood, either unsorted or a sorted T cell fraction (not recorded which). All receptors derive from a male donor with ankylosing spondylitis. Both conserved end residues are part of each CDR3. Each record gives: CDR3 DNA, CDR3 protein, CDR3 length, J gene, clone size, V gene, D gene. A D gene is named only where the DNA matches it firmly. A clone size is listed for some rows: how often the clone was seen (once, few, many), or a class if it is expanded.

TGTGCCAGCAGTTACTCTCAGATTAACTATGGCTACACCTTC | CASSYSQINYGYTF | 14 | TRBJ1-2 | NA | TRBV6-5 | NA
TGCAGTGCTAGGGTCCACCTGAACACTGAAGCTTTCTTT | CSARVHLNTEAFF | 13 | TRBJ1-1 | NA | TRBV20-1 | NA
TGTGCCACCAGCAGACTAGCGGGAGTGGCAGATACGCAGTATTTT | CATSRLAGVADTQYF | 15 | TRBJ2-3 | many | TRBV15 | TRBD2
TGCGCCAGCAGCCAAGATTGGTACCGGGAGGTGGCAGATACGCAGTATTTT | CASSQDWYREVADTQYF | 17 | TRBJ2-3 | few | TRBV4-3 | TRBD2
TGCGCCAGCAGCTTGGAAGGGACCATCCCCACCTACGAGCAGTACTTC | CASSLEGTIPTYEQYF | 16 | TRBJ2-7 | NA | TRBV5-1 | NA
TGTGCCACCAGCAGAGATCGTCTGGGCCTCGGAGAAGCTTTCTTT | CATSRDRLGLGEAFF | 15 | TRBJ1-1 | few | TRBV15 | NA
TGTGCCAGCAGCGGTAGGACAGGGGAGGACACTGAAGCTTTCTTT | CASSGRTGEDTEAFF | 15 | TRBJ1-1 | NA | TRBV7-9 | TRBD1
TGTGCCAGCAGCTTTTCCCACCCCCGGGAGGCCAACTATGGCTACACCTTC | CASSFSHPREANYGYTF | 17 | TRBJ1-2 | NA | TRBV7-9 | NA
TGCAGTGCTGCCCGTCGGGGACTCTCCTACGAGCAGTACTTC | CSAARRGLSYEQYF | 14 | TRBJ2-7 | NA | TRBV20-1 | NA
TGCGCCAGCAGCCCGTCCCCGCCCGAAGAGACCCAGTACTTC | CASSPSPPEETQYF | 14 | TRBJ2-5 | NA | TRBV5-1 | NA
TGCGCCAGCAGCTTAACCGGGATCTCTTTCGGCTACACCTTC | CASSLTGISFGYTF | 14 | TRBJ1-2 | NA | TRBV5-1 | NA
TGTGCCAGCACCCTGACGGGCAGAATTTTCACAGATACGCAGTATTTT | CASTLTGRIFTDTQYF | 16 | TRBJ2-3 | few | TRBV5-5 | NA
TGTGCCAGCAGTTACCGGGATCCCTCCTACAATGAGCAGTTCTTC | CASSYRDPSYNEQFF | 15 | TRBJ2-1 | NA | TRBV6-2/TRBV6-3 | NA
TGTGCCACCAGCAGAGAGAAAGCCGGGGCCAACGTCCTGACTTTC | CATSREKAGANVLTF | 15 | TRBJ2-6 | few | TRBV15 | NA
TGCAGCGTTGAATTAATTCGCTCCTACAATGAGCAGTACTTC | CSVELIRSYNEQYF | 14 | TRBJ2-7 | NA | TRBV29-1 | NA
TGCAGCGTGACGCGGACAGGGTACGAGCAGTACTTC | CSVTRTGYEQYF | 12 | TRBJ2-7 | many | TRBV29-1 | TRBD1
TGTGCCAGCAGCACTGGGGGGTACCAAGAGACCCAGTACTTC | CASSTGGYQETQYF | 14 | TRBJ2-5 | few | TRBV7-2 | NA
TGTGCCAGCAGCGGGAGGCAGCGGGGTGAAAAACTGTTTTTT | CASSGRQRGEKLFF | 14 | TRBJ1-4 | NA | TRBV7-9 | NA
TGTGCCAGCAGCTTAGTGGGGCAGGGCAGTGGAGAGACCCAGTACTTC | CASSLVGQGSGETQYF | 16 | TRBJ2-5 | few | TRBV7-2 | NA
TGCAGTGCTGGGGGGGGGGGACCGAGCTCCTACAATGAGCAGTTCTTC | CSAGGGGPSSYNEQFF | 16 | TRBJ2-1 | NA | TRBV20-1 | TRBD2
TGTGCCAGCAGCTTAGGGGAGATAGCGGGAGCTTACGAGCAGTACTTC | CASSLGEIAGAYEQYF | 16 | TRBJ2-7 | few | TRBV7-9 | TRBD2
TGCAGTGCCAACCGGGACAACTACGAGCAGTACTTC | CSANRDNYEQYF | 12 | TRBJ2-7 | many | TRBV20-1 | NA
TGCAGCGTTCAAGCTTCTGGGGGGAACACCATATATTTT | CSVQASGGNTIYF | 13 | TRBJ1-3 | many | TRBV29-1 | NA
TGTGCCAGCAGTTTCTCCGGGACTGCCTATGGCTACACCTTC | CASSFSGTAYGYTF | 14 | TRBJ1-2 | few | TRBV28 | NA
TGTGCCAGCAGTCCCGGGACAGGGAGAACTGGGGCCAACGTCCTGACTTTC | CASSPGTGRTGANVLTF | 17 | TRBJ2-6 | few | TRBV12-3/TRBV12-4 | TRBD1
TGTGCCACCAGTATAAGCCGGAGCGGGACAGATACGCAGTATTTT | CATSISRSGTDTQYF | 15 | TRBJ2-3 | NA | TRBV24-1 | NA
TGCGCCAGCAGCCTTCGCTCTGGAAACACCATATATTTT | CASSLRSGNTIYF | 13 | TRBJ1-3 | many | TRBV12-3/TRBV12-4 | NA
TGTGCCAGCAGCCCTTGGGAGACTAGAGGCACCGGGGAGCTGTTTTTT | CASSPWETRGTGELFF | 16 | TRBJ2-2 | few | TRBV7-6 | NA
TGCGCCAGCAGCTTCGGACTAGCGGTCACAGATACGCAGTATTTT | CASSFGLAVTDTQYF | 15 | TRBJ2-3 | NA | TRBV5-1 | TRBD2
TGTGCCAGCAGCTTAGAAGACGTTGCTAGCACAGATACGCAGTATTTT | CASSLEDVASTDTQYF | 16 | TRBJ2-3 | NA | TRBV7-8 | NA
TGCAGCGTTGAGGCTAGCGGTTTGCTCAGCTCCTACAATGAGCAGTTCTTC | CSVEASGLLSSYNEQFF | 17 | TRBJ2-1 | few | TRBV29-1 | TRBD2
TGCAGCGTTGAGAGTCCCGTTAGGGAGACCCAGTACTTC | CSVESPVRETQYF | 13 | TRBJ2-5 | NA | TRBV29-1 | NA
TGTGCCACCAGCAGATCTGTAGGGGTGGATGAGCAGTTCTTC | CATSRSVGVDEQFF | 14 | TRBJ2-1 | NA | TRBV15 | NA
TGTGCCACCAGTGGTGTACAGGGGGGAGACTACAATGAGCAGTTCTTC | CATSGVQGGDYNEQFF | 16 | TRBJ2-1 | few | TRBV24-1 | TRBD1
TGCAGTGCTAGTGGCATTAGCGGGAGATCCACCTACGAGCAGTACTTC | CSASGISGRSTYEQYF | 16 | TRBJ2-7 | NA | TRBV20-1 | TRBD2
TGCGCCAGCAGCTTGGTGCGCGGGGACTACACCTTC | CASSLVRGDYTF | 12 | TRBJ1-2 | few | TRBV5-1 | NA
TGTGCCAGCAGTTACTCGACAGGGGGTAGGGTGCCCCAGCATTTT | CASSYSTGGRVPQHF | 15 | TRBJ1-5 | few | TRBV6-5 | TRBD1
TGTGCCAGTAGCACGACTCGCTCTAGGGGCTCTGGGGCCAACGTCCTGACTTTC | CASSTTRSRGSGANVLTF | 18 | TRBJ2-6 | NA | TRBV19 | NA
TGCGCCAGCAGCTTTGAAGGGGGCGGTGGAAACACCATATATTTT | CASSFEGGGGNTIYF | 15 | TRBJ1-3 | few | TRBV5-1 | TRBD1
TGCAGCGTTGAACCCAGGGGATCCTACAATGAGCAGTTCTTC | CSVEPRGSYNEQFF | 14 | TRBJ2-1 | few | TRBV29-1 | NA
TGCAGTGCTAACGGGGTCTTTTACACCTTC | CSANGVFYTF | 10 | TRBJ1-2 | NA | TRBV20-1 | NA
TGTGCCAGCAGTTACCGGGACAGGGTGTGGGACACTGAAGCTTTCTTT | CASSYRDRVWDTEAFF | 16 | TRBJ1-1 | NA | TRBV12-3/TRBV12-4 | TRBD1
TGCAGTGCTAGAGACCAGGGAGCGAACACCGGGGAGCTGTTTTTT | CSARDQGANTGELFF | 15 | TRBJ2-2 | many | TRBV20-1 | NA
TGTGCCATCACCCTAGACAGGGGCACAGATACGCAGTATTTT | CAITLDRGTDTQYF | 14 | TRBJ2-3 | NA | TRBV10-3 | TRBD1
TGTGCCAGCTCACCGACGGGCATCGCCTATGGCTACACCTTC | CASSPTGIAYGYTF | 14 | TRBJ1-2 | NA | TRBV18 | NA
TGTGCCAGCAGCGTAAGATTGGCAGGGACTCAGTATGGCTACACCTTC | CASSVRLAGTQYGYTF | 16 | TRBJ1-2 | few | TRBV7-8 | NA
TGCAGTGCCTATCATAGCGCCCCTGGGTCCTACAATGAGCAGTTCTTC | CSAYHSAPGSYNEQFF | 16 | TRBJ2-1 | NA | TRBV20-1 | NA
TGTGCCAGCAGTTATGGGCTAGCGGGGAGGGAGACCCAGTACTTC | CASSYGLAGRETQYF | 15 | TRBJ2-5 | NA | TRBV6-5 | TRBD2
TGCGCCAGCAGCCAAGATCTCACAGGAATCCTTGGCTACACCTTC | CASSQDLTGILGYTF | 15 | TRBJ1-2 | many | TRBV4-3 | NA
TGTGCCAGCAGTTCTACGGACAGGGGGCATGACACCGGGGAGCTGTTTTTT | CASSSTDRGHDTGELFF | 17 | TRBJ2-2 | few | TRBV6-5 | TRBD1
TGCAGTGCTATCAGCAATGGCTACACCTTC | CSAISNGYTF | 10 | TRBJ1-2 | few | TRBV20-1 | NA
TGTGCCAGCAGCGGGACAGGGGGCTGGTACGAGCAGTACTTC | CASSGTGGWYEQYF | 14 | TRBJ2-7 | NA | TRBV28 | TRBD1
TGTGCCAGCAGCTCCTCCCGGGGCAGGGGGGATTATAGCAATCAGCCCCAGCATTTT | CASSSSRGRGDYSNQPQHF | 19 | TRBJ1-5 | few | TRBV11-2 | TRBD1
TGTGCCAGCAGCTTTTTTGGGCGGGGGAGGGACAGGTTCGGCGGTGAGCAGTTCTTC | CASSFFGRGRDRFGGEQFF | 19 | TRBJ2-1 | NA | TRBV11-2 | NA
TGCAGTGCTAAACGGGTGACCATACAAGAGACCCAGTACTTC | CSAKRVTIQETQYF | 14 | TRBJ2-5 | many | TRBV20-1 | NA
TGTGCCAGCAGTTTAATCGCTCGTGACCGACAGGGCTCCTACGAGCAGTACTTC | CASSLIARDRQGSYEQYF | 18 | TRBJ2-7 | once | TRBV28 | TRBD1
TGTGCCAGCAGTTTATCTGGTTTGGAGACCCAGTACTTC | CASSLSGLETQYF | 13 | TRBJ2-5 | many | TRBV12-3/TRBV12-4 | NA
TGCAGTGCTAGGGCCTACGGGGGGAACACCGGGGAGCTGTTTTTT | CSARAYGGNTGELFF | 15 | TRBJ2-2 | NA | TRBV20-1 | NA
TGTGCCAGTAGTACCTCAGGGGGAACTGAAGCTTTCTTT | CASSTSGGTEAFF | 13 | TRBJ1-1 | NA | TRBV19 | TRBD1
TGTGCCACCAGGAGCTGGGGGGACTCCACCGGGGAGCTGTTTTTT | CATRSWGDSTGELFF | 15 | TRBJ2-2 | NA | TRBV24-1 | NA